This T cell receptor (beta chain) originates from a study of blood T cell repertoires in COVID-19. Study-wide background: The analysed material was cDNA or gDNA that came from T cells, B-cell-depleted T cells, or PBMCs.

CDR1 KGHSH and CDR2 LQKENI come from the germline V gene. CDR3 length equals 16 residues. The data were produced by immunoSEQ multiplex PCR, yet TCRdb's version contains in-frame clones alone and is incomplete. This sample has hundreds of thousands of clones; about 85% occur once, and the top ten carry over 1.5%. A remark on this clone: Compared with germline, one end of the junction differs, possibly owing to a read error.

Study members were between roughly 18 and 100 years old and lived in 25 or so US regions. Clinical histories supplied by participants themselves formed the basis of cohort assignment. The study recruited exposed participants who had met a COVID-19 case within 2 weeks before entry. The TCR originated in a woman younger than 45 who had been exposed to COVID-19. The rearrangement joins TRBV18 to TRBJ2-7; 8 nucleotides align to TRBD1. Sequenced material: PBMCs or T cells enriched from blood (not recorded which). CDR3 sequence (DNA): TGTGCCAGCTCATCACCCCAGGGCAGGGGGCCATACGAGCAGTACTTC. It is translated as CASSSPQGRGPYEQYF.